These T cell receptor beta chains were read from a single sample in a study of blood T cell repertoires in COVID-19. The table came from immunoSEQ multiplex PCR; TCRdb's copy has only in-frame clones and leaves some out. The sample shows about 460,000 clones, approximately 90% of them seen only once. The sequenced sample was PBMCs or T cells enriched from blood (not recorded which). The receptors here all came from a woman in her sixties who had recovered from COVID-19. Each CDR3 is given with its conserved first and last residue. The D gene is left open where the match is weak. Clone size is given for some rows only: seen once, a few or many times, or a class if the clone is expanded.

TRBJ1-6 | NA | few | TRBV9 | CASSPSGDSPLHF | TGTGCCAGCAGCCCATCAGGGGATTCACCCCTCCACTTT
TRBJ2-7 | TRBD1 | NA | TRBV30 | CAWSLWGQGSYEQYF | TGTGCCTGGAGTCTTTGGGGACAGGGGTCCTACGAGCAGTACTTC
TRBJ2-1 | TRBD1 | NA | TRBV9 | CASSVEDRGYNEQFF | TGTGCCAGCAGCGTAGAGGACAGGGGATACAATGAGCAGTTCTTC
TRBJ1-3 | NA | once | TRBV2 | CASSASGGGNTIYF | TGTGCCAGCAGTGCGTCTGGGGGCGGAAACACCATATATTTT
TRBJ2-1 | TRBD2 | NA | TRBV9 | CASSVAGRYEQFF | TGTGCCAGCAGCGTAGCCGGGAGGTATGAGCAGTTCTTC
TRBJ2-1 | TRBD2 | NA | TRBV5-1 | CASSPLAGGYNEQFF | TGCGCCAGCAGCCCCCTAGCGGGGGGGTACAATGAGCAGTTCTTC
TRBJ2-5 | NA | NA | TRBV24-1 | CATSDRRGQETQYF | TGTGCCACCAGTGATAGGCGGGGCCAAGAGACCCAGTACTTC
TRBJ1-5 | NA | NA | TRBV10-3 | CAISESAGDPQPQHF | TGTGCCATCAGTGAGTCGGCTGGAGACCCTCAGCCCCAGCATTTT
TRBJ1-2 | NA | NA | TRBV30 | CAWNRYAGILDYGYTF | TGTGCCTGGAATCGATATGCAGGGATTTTGGACTATGGCTACACCTTC
TRBJ2-3 | TRBD1 | NA | TRBV18 | CASSTGTGVTDTQYF | TGTGCCAGCTCAACCGGGACAGGGGTCACAGATACGCAGTATTTT
TRBJ1-4 | NA | NA | TRBV15 | CATSDRYLLRGADNEKLFF | TGTGCCACCAGCGACCGATACCTTCTTCGCGGGGCCGATAATGAAAAACTGTTTTTT
TRBJ1-1 | NA | NA | TRBV5-1 | CASSLTEGRNTEAFF | TGCGCCAGCAGCTTGACGGAGGGCAGGAACACTGAAGCTTTCTTT
TRBJ2-3 | NA | NA | TRBV3-1/TRBV3-2 | CASSHKNTQYF | TGTGCCAGCAGCCACAAAAATACGCAGTATTTT
TRBJ1-1 | NA | few | TRBV2 | CATVVLQGGTEAFF | TGTGCCACCGTAGTGTTACAGGGTGGGACTGAAGCTTTCTTT
TRBJ1-3 | TRBD1 | NA | TRBV7-2 | CASSLRTGPVGNTIYF | TGTGCCAGCAGCTTAAGGACAGGACCCGTTGGAAACACCATATATTTT
TRBJ1-5 | NA | NA | TRBV9 | CASSQQGMSNQPQHF | TGTGCCAGCAGTCAACAGGGTATGAGCAATCAGCCCCAGCATTTT
TRBJ1-4 | NA | once | TRBV27 | CASRTEEKLFF | TGTGCCAGCAGGACAGAGGAAAAACTGTTTTTT
TRBJ1-4 | TRBD1 | NA | TRBV2 | CATSGQPANEKLFF | TGTGCCACCTCGGGACAGCCAGCAAATGAAAAACTGTTTTTT
TRBJ2-5 | NA | NA | TRBV2 | CASSELGGQETQYF | TGTGCCAGCAGTGAATTGGGAGGACAAGAGACCCAGTACTTC
TRBJ2-7 | TRBD1 | NA | TRBV5-1 | CASSVDRGSEQYF | TGCGCCAGCAGCGTCGACAGGGGTAGCGAGCAGTACTTC
TRBJ1-2 | TRBD1 | once | TRBV11-2 | CASSPGGRPNYGYTF | TGTGCCAGCAGCCCAGGGGGCCGGCCTAACTATGGCTACACCTTC
TRBJ2-3 | NA | NA | TRBV5-8 | CANPGLNTDTQYF | TGTGCCAATCCGGGACTTAACACAGATACGCAGTATTTT
TRBJ2-7 | NA | NA | TRBV11-3 | CASSLAGEISYEQYF | TGTGCCAGCAGCTTAGCCGGGGAGATCTCCTACGAGCAGTACTTC
TRBJ1-2 | NA | NA | TRBV6-6 | CASSYRQVSNYGYTF | TGTGCCAGCAGTTATAGGCAGGTGTCTAACTATGGCTACACCTTC
TRBJ2-7 | NA | NA | TRBV5-1 | CASSLVDSVDEQYF | TGCGCCAGCAGCTTAGTCGACTCTGTGGACGAGCAGTACTTC
TRBJ2-7 | NA | NA | TRBV19 | CASSPGHRYEQYF | TGTGCCAGTAGTCCGGGACACCGCTACGAGCAGTACTTC
TRBJ2-1 | TRBD2 | NA | TRBV24-1 | CATSEDSGAGREQFF | TGTGCCACCAGTGAAGATAGCGGGGCGGGGCGTGAGCAGTTCTTC
TRBJ1-3 | TRBD1 | few | TRBV7-2 | CASSLEIGTGRDTIYF | TGTGCCAGCAGCTTAGAAATAGGGACAGGGAGAGACACCATATATTTT
TRBJ2-2 | TRBD1 | NA | TRBV19 | CASRPGQGDTGELFF | TGTGCCAGTAGGCCGGGACAGGGCGACACCGGGGAGCTGTTTTTT
TRBJ1-1 | NA | NA | TRBV5-1 | CASSLSNRPNTEAFF | TGCGCCAGCAGCTTGTCTAACAGACCGAACACTGAAGCTTTCTTT
TRBJ1-1 | TRBD1 | NA | TRBV6-6 | CASSYVGTDTEAFF | TGTGCCAGCAGTTACGTCGGGACAGACACTGAAGCTTTCTTT
TRBJ2-1 | NA | once | TRBV28 | CASSLTTGYNEQFF | TGTGCCAGCAGTTTAACCACAGGGTACAATGAGCAGTTCTTC
TRBJ2-5 | TRBD1 | NA | TRBV5-5 | CASSSPGQGETQYF | TGTGCCAGCAGCTCTCCGGGACAGGGCGAGACCCAGTACTTC
TRBJ1-4 | NA | NA | TRBV24-1 | CATSDTRQGGDEKLFF | TGTGCCACCAGTGATACCCGACAAGGGGGAGATGAAAAACTGTTTTTT
TRBJ1-1 | NA | few | TRBV3-1/TRBV3-2 | CASSQEGRASVNTEAFF | TGTGCCAGCAGCCAAGAGGGGAGAGCGAGCGTGAACACTGAAGCTTTCTTT
TRBJ1-2 | NA | NA | TRBV10-3 | CAISDQGNYGYTF | TGTGCCATCAGTGACCAGGGAAACTATGGCTACACCTTC
TRBJ2-2 | NA | NA | TRBV10-3 | CASKQGGENTGELFF | TGTGCCTCAAAACAGGGCGGAGAGAACACCGGGGAGCTGTTTTTT
TRBJ1-2 | NA | NA | TRBV27 | CASSLSPQYGYTF | TGTGCCAGCAGTTTATCCCCACAGTATGGCTACACCTTC
TRBJ2-5 | NA | NA | TRBV4-1 | CASSQGAQETQYF | TGCGCCAGCAGCCAAGGGGCCCAAGAGACCCAGTACTTC
TRBJ1-4 | NA | few | TRBV18 | CASSLTGKEKLFF | TGTGCCAGCTCCCTTACAGGGAAAGAAAAACTGTTTTTT